The clone carrying this T cell receptor beta chain has only one observation. This entry comes from a study of blood T cell repertoires in COVID-19. Study in general: Samples representing acute and convalescent COVID-19 were sourced from the United States, Italy and Spain. PBMCs, B-cell-depleted T cells, or T cells were the source of the cDNA or gDNA that made up the material.

V lost 4 bases, J lost 0 bases, and 26 bases lay in between. The CDR3 runs to 20 residues. Germline CDR1 is LGHNA and CDR2 is YSLEER. Original processing methods: Cell counts per sample came from amplifying reference gene primers. Profiling relied on immunoSEQ multiplex PCR, and the TCRdb table lists in-frame clones only, not all of them. The D gene and trimming were derived from the DNA, and the V and J assignments and clone size from that table. Seen here are about 220,000 clones, 84% observed once, and the top ten hold 4.5% to 6%. The sequencing sample was made of peripheral blood. The source is an older woman who had recovered from COVID-19. The chain joins TRBV4-3 to TRBJ2-3; D might be TRBD2 (6 bases). The DNA of the CDR3 is TGCGCCAGCAGCCTTACGAGAAATTTGGCGGGGCGGTATAGCACAGATACGCAGTATTTT. Translated: CASSLTRNLAGRYSTDTQYF.